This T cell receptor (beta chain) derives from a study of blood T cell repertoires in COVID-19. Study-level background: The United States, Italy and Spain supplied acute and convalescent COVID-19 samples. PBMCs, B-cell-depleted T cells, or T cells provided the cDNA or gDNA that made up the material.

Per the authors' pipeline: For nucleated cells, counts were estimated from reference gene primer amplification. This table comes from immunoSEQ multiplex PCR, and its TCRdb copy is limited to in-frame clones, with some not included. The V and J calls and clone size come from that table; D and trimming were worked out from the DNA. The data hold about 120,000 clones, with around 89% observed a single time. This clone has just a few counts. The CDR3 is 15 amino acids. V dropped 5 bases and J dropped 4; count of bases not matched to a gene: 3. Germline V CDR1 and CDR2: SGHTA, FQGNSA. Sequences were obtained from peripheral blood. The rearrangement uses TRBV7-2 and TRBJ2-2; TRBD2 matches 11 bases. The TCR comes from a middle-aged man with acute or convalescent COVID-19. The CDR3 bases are TGTGCCAGCAGCCCCGGACTAGCGGGCACCGGGGAGCTGTTTTTT. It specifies CASSPGLAGTGELFF.